In its sample, the clone carrying this TCR beta chain was seen a few times. What it recognizes is unknown. Germline V CDR1 and CDR2: SGHTA, FQGNSA. V lost 4 bases and J lost 4, with 8 bases in between. This CDR3 is built from 13 residues. A single record per CDR3 protein comes from TCRdb applying MiXCR to the reads. In the table there are about 55,000 distinct CDR3 sequences, about a fifth of which are singletons. This sample is drawn from a study of T cell repertoires in cytomegalovirus infection. About the study: In the study, CMV epitopes included recently identified HLA-C-restricted and well-studied HLA-B-restricted ones. Indications of both CMV infection and matching HLA type were provided by public TCR beta signatures.

The study, taken as a whole, reports: The cumulative frequency of public TCR beta families distinguished individuals who carried CMV together with the relevant HLA. Ex vivo, HLA-C-restricted CMV-specific TCR beta clonotypes prevailed over the rest of the response.

The receptor was isolated from a human donor in good health (CMV status not recorded). Some clones in this sample may be carry-over from other donors' samples. The sequences come from CD8+ T cells from cultured PBMCs, collected from culture after CMV antigen stimulation. This chain joins TRBV7-2 and TRBJ2-1; no reliable D call. CDR3 sequence reads: CASSSRSYNEQFF. DNA for the CDR3: TGTGCCAGCAGCTCGCGTTCTTACAATGAGCAGTTCTTC.